The sequence of this TCR beta chain was determined in a study of naive and memory T cell subsets. The germline V and J ends were trimmed by 0 bases and 8 bases, with 10 bases remaining between them. The V gene's germline CDR1 is LGHNA and CDR2 YSLEER. The CDR3 runs 13 residues. Ligated cDNA underwent four rounds of PCR with nested alpha and beta constant region primers and SP2. A single record per CDR3 protein comes from TCRdb applying MiXCR to the 5' RACE reads. The table includes more than 55,000 distinct CDR3 sequences, less than 10% detected once. An oligonucleotide containing a UMI was ligated to the 3' end of TCR cDNA.

The sequence was collected from a female donor in good health. The chain has TRBV4-3 and TRBJ1-1; no clear D. The CDR3: CASSQEVSGEAFF. For the CDR3, the DNA is TGCGCCAGCAGCCAAGAAGTATCGGGAGAAGCTTTCTTT.